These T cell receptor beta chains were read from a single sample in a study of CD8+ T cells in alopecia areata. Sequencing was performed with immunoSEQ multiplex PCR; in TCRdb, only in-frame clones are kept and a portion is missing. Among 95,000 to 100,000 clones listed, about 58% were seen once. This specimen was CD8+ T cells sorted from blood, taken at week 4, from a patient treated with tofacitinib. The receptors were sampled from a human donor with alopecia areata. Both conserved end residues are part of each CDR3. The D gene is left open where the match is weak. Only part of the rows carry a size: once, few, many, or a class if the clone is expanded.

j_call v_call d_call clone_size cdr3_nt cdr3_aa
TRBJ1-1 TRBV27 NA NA TGTGCCAGCAGTTTGGGAGGGAACACTGAAGCTTTCTTT CASSLGGNTEAFF
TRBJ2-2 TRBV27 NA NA TGTGCCAGCAGACTCCGGGACATCGACACCGGGGAGCTGTTTTTT CASRLRDIDTGELFF
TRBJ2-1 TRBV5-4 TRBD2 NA TGTGCCAGCAGCTTGGGCCTAGCGGGGGGCAATGAGCAGTTCTTC CASSLGLAGGNEQFF
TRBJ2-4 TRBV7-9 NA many TGTGCCAGCACCTCCACGGATGCCCTCAAAGGGAACATTCAGTACTTC CASTSTDALKGNIQYF
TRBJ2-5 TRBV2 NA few TGTGCCAGCAGTGAATGGGAGCGGGAGACCCAGTACTTC CASSEWERETQYF
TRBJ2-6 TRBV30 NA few TGTGCCTGGGGGCTCTCTGGGGCCAACGTCCTGACTTTC CAWGLSGANVLTF
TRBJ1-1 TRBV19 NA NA TGTGCCAGTAGTATACTCTCTGGGGGAACTGAAGCTTTCTTT CASSILSGGTEAFF
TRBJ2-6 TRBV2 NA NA TGTGCCAGTTTGCCAGGGACCTCTGGGGCCAACGTCCTGACTTTC CASLPGTSGANVLTF
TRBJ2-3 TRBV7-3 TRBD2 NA TGTGCCAGCAGCTTAGCGGGAGTTTCCACAGATACGCAGTATTTT CASSLAGVSTDTQYF
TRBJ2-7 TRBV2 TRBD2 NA TGTGCCAGCAGTGAAGGACTAGCGGGCTCCTACGAGCAGTACTTC CASSEGLAGSYEQYF
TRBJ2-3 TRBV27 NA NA TGTGCCAGCAAGGTCCTGGGTACAGATACGCAGTATTTT CASKVLGTDTQYF
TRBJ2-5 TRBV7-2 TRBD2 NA TGTGCCAGCAGCGATCTAGCGGGAGAAGAGACCCAGTACTTC CASSDLAGEETQYF
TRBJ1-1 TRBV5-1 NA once TGCGCCAGCAGCTTGGACCGCCCATATCTCGTATTT CASSLDRPYLVF
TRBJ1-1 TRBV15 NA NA TGTGCCACCAGCAGAGAGGCAATGAACACTGAAGCTTTCTTT CATSREAMNTEAFF
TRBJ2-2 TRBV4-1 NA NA TGCGCCAGCAGCCAACCCGGACAAGCGAGCGGGGAGCTGTTTTTT CASSQPGQASGELFF
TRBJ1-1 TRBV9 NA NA TGTGCCAGCAGCGTTGACGGGGACACTGAAGCTTTCTTT CASSVDGDTEAFF
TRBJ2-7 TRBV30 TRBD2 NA TGTGCCTGGAGTGTACAAATCTGGGCTAGCGGGAATTACGAGCAGTACTTC CAWSVQIWASGNYEQYF
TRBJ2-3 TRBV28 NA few TGTGCCAGCAGTTTTTGGGCTGGGTCCGGACTTAGGACAGATACGCAGTATTTT CASSFWAGSGLRTDTQYF
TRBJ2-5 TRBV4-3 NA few TGCGCCAGCAGCTGGACTAATTCAGGAGAGACCCAGTACTTC CASSWTNSGETQYF
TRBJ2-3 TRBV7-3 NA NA TGTGCCAGCAGCTTAAGAGGTGGTGGCAACACAGATACGCAGTATTTT CASSLRGGGNTDTQYF
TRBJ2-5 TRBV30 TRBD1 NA TGTGCCTGGAGTTTAGGACAGGTATCGGGGACCCAGTACTTC CAWSLGQVSGTQYF
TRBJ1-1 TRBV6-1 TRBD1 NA TGTGCCAGCAGCGGGACAGTAGATGAAGCTTTCTTT CASSGTVDEAFF
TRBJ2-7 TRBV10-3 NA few TGTGCCATCAGTGATCCAGGGGTGGGGTCCGAGCAGTACTTC CAISDPGVGSEQYF
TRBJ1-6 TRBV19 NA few TGTGCCAGACCCGGGGGGCTACCCCTCCACTTT CARPGGLPLHF
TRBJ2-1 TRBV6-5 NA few TGTGCCAGCAGTGCCGAACGCGGCGATGAGCAGTTCTTC CASSAERGDEQFF
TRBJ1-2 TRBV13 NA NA TGTGCCAGCAGCTCCGAGTTGAGTCAGCTAGGCTACACCTTC CASSSELSQLGYTF
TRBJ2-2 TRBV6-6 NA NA TGTGCCAGCAGTTACCAACAGGGCTATTACACCGGGGAGCTGTTTTTT CASSYQQGYYTGELFF
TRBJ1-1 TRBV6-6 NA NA TGTGCCAGCAGTGCCAACACAGAGAACACTGAAGCTTTCTTT CASSANTENTEAFF
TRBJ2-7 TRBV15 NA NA TGTGCCACCAGCAGAGATTTGATGGAGGAGCAGTACTTC CATSRDLMEEQYF
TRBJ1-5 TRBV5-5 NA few TGTGCCAGCAGCTACAGAGGAGGAAGCAATCAGCCCCAGCATTTT CASSYRGGSNQPQHF
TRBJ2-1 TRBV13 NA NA TGTGCCAGCAGCCCCGAACTCGGCTACAATGAGCAGTTCTTC CASSPELGYNEQFF
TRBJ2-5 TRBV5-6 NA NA TGTGCCAGCAGCTTGAAAAGCAGTCCGCCAGAGACCCAGTACTTC CASSLKSSPPETQYF
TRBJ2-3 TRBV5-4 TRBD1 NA TGTGCCAGCAGCTTGGGACAGGGAAAGGCAGATACGCAGTATTTT CASSLGQGKADTQYF
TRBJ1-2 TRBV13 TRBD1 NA TGTGCCAGCGAGCAACAGGGGGCGGACTATGGCTACACCTTC CASEQQGADYGYTF
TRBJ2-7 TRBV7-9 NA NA TGTGCCAGCAGCTTCGAGGGGTGGTACGAGCAGTACTTC CASSFEGWYEQYF
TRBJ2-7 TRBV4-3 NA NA TGCGCCAGCAGCCTCGGCCAGCAGGGGTACGAGCAGTACTTC CASSLGQQGYEQYF
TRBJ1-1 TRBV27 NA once TGTGCCAGCAGTTCAGGCACTGAAGCTTTCTTT CASSSGTEAFF
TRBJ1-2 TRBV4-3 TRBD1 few TGCGCCAGCAGCCAAGCAGGGGGCGACTATGGCTACACCTTC CASSQAGGDYGYTF
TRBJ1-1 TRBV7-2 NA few TGTGCCAGCAGCCGGATAGGGATGTACACTGAAGCTTTCTTT CASSRIGMYTEAFF
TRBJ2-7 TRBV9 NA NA TGTGCCAGCAGCGTAGATGGGGCTGTTTACGAGCAGTACTTC CASSVDGAVYEQYF
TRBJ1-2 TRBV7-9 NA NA TGTGCCAGCAGCTTAGAAGGACGGCAGACGGTCTTC CASSLEGRQTVF
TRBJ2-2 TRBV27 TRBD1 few TGTGCCAGCACTACTCATGGGACAGGGTCCGCCTTGGTCACCGGGGAGCTGTTTTTT CASTTHGTGSALVTGELFF
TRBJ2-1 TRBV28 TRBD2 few TGTGCCAGCAGTTTCGCCGGACTAGCTGAAGAGGAGTTCTTC CASSFAGLAEEEFF
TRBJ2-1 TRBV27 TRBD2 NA TGTGCCAGCAGTTTAGTGGCGGGGGGGTACAATGAGCAGTTCTTC CASSLVAGGYNEQFF
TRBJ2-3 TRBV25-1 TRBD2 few TGTGCCAGCAGTGATCCGGGACTAGCGGGGATCAGGGATACGCAGTATTTT CASSDPGLAGIRDTQYF
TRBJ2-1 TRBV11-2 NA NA TGTGCCAGCAGCTTACCAGGGGACAATGAGCAGTTCTTC CASSLPGDNEQFF
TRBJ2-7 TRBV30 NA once TGTGCCTGGAGTGAAGGAGGGTCCTACGAGCAGTACTTC CAWSEGGSYEQYF
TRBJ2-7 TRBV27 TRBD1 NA TGTGCCAGCGTCCATTCCGAGCCGGGACAGGCCCTTGGTAGCCTCTACGAGCAGTACTTC CASVHSEPGQALGSLYEQYF
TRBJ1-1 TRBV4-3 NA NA TGCGCCAGCAGCCAACAGGGGAGAGTGAACACTGAAGCTTTCTTT CASSQQGRVNTEAFF
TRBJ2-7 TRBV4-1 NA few TGCGCCAGCAGCCAGGGACACGTCTTATACGAGCAGTACTTC CASSQGHVLYEQYF
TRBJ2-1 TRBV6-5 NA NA TGTGCCAGCAGTTACGGGTCCCGCGATGAGCAGTTCTTC CASSYGSRDEQFF
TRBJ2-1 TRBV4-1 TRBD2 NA TGCGCCAGCAGCTCCGGGACTAGCGGGGGTGTGACGCAGTTCTTC CASSSGTSGGVTQFF
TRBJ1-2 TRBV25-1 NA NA TGTGCCAGCAGTGAATCCGCTGAAGGGTGGGGCTATGGCTACACCTTC CASSESAEGWGYGYTF
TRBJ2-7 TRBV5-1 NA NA TGCGCCAGCAGCCGCGGGTTAGGGGTCGAGCAGTACTTC CASSRGLGVEQYF
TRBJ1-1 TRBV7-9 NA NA TGTGCCAGCAGCTTAGACAGCATGAACACTGAAGCTTTCTTT CASSLDSMNTEAFF
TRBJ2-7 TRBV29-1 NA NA TGCAGCGTTGCGACGGGGGACAGCTACGAGCAGTACTTC CSVATGDSYEQYF
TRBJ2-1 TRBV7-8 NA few TGTGCCAGCAGCTTCGGGAATGAGCAGTTCTTC CASSFGNEQFF
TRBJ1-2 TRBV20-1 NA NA TGCAGTGCTAGGGACTATGGCTACACCTTC CSARDYGYTF